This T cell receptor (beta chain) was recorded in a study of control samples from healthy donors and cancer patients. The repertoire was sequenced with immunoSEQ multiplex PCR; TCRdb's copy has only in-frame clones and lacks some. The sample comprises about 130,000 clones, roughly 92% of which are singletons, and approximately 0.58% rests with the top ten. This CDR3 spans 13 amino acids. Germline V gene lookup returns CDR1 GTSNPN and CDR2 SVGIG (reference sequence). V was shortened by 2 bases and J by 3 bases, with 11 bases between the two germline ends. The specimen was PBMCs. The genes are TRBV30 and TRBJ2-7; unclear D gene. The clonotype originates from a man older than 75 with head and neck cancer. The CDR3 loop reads CAWSPGPHYEQYF. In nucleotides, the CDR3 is TGTGCCTGGAGTCCTGGACCTCACTACGAGCAGTACTTC.